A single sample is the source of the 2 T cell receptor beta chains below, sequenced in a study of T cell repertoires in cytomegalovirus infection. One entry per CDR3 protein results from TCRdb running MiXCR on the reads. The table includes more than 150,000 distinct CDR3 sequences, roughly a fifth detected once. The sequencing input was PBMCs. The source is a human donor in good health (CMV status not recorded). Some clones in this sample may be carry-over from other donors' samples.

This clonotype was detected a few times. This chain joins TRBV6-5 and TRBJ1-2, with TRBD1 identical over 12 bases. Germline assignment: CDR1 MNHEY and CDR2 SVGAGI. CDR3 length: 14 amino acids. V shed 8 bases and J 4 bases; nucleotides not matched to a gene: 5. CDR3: CASAGTGGGYGYTF. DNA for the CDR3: TGTGCCAGCGCGGGGACAGGGGGCGGCTATGGCTACACCTTC.

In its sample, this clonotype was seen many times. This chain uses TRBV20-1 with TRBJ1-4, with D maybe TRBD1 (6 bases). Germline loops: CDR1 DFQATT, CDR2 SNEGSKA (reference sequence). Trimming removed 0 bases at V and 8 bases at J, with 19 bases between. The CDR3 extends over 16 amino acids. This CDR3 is CSARDDRDNSREKLFF. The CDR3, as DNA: TGCAGTGCTAGAGATGATAGGGACAACAGCCGGGAAAAACTGTTTTTT.